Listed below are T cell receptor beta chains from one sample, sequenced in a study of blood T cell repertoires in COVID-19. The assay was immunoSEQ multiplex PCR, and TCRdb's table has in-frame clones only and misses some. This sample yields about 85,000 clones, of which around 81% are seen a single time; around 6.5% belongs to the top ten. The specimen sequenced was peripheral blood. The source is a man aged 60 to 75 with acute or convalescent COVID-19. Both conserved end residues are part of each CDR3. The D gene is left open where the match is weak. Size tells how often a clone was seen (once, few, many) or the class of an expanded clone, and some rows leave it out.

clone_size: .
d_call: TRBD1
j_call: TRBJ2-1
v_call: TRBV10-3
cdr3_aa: CAISETRTGYNEQFF
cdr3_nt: TGTGCCATCAGTGAGACAAGGACAGGCTACAATGAGCAGTTCTTC

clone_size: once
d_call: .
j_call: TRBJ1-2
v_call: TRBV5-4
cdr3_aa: CASSPDSWNYGYTF
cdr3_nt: TGTGCCAGCAGCCCGGACAGTTGGAACTATGGCTACACCTTC

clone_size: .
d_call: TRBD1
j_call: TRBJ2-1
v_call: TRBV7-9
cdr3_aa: CASSRGTVYNEQFF
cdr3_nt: TGTGCCAGCAGTCGTGGGACAGTTTACAATGAGCAGTTCTTC

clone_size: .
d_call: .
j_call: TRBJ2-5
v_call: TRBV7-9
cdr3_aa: CASSLGPTGTQTQYF
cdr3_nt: TGTGCCAGCAGCTTAGGCCCTACAGGGACGCAGACCCAGTACTTC

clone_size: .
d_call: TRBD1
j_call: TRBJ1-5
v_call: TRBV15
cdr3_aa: CATSRDPQGATNQPQHF
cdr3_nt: TGTGCCACCAGCAGAGATCCCCAGGGGGCAACTAATCAGCCCCAGCATTTT

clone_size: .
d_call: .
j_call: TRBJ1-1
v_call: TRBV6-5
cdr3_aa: CASSYSNRVDTEAFF
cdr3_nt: TGTGCCAGCAGTTACTCGAACAGGGTGGACACTGAAGCTTTCTTT

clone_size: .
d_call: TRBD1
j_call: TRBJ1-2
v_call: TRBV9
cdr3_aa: CASSVDEGQNYGYTF
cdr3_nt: TGTGCCAGCAGCGTAGATGAGGGACAGAACTATGGCTACACCTTC

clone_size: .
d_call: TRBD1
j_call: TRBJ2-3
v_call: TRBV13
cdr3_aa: CASSLESWGQSTDTQYF
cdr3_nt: TGTGCCAGCAGCTTAGAGTCGTGGGGACAGAGCACAGATACGCAGTATTTT

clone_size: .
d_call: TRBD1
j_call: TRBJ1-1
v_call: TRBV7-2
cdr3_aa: CASRRTGIMNTEAFF
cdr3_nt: TGTGCCAGCAGGCGGACAGGGATCATGAACACTGAAGCTTTCTTT

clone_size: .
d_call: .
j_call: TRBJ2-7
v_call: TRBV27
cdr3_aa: CASSSVGGPKSYEQYF
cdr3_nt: TGTGCCAGCAGCTCGGTGGGGGGACCTAAATCCTACGAGCAGTACTTC

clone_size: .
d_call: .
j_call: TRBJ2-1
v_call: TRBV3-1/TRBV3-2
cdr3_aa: CASSQDRDSINEQFF
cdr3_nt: TGTGCCAGCAGCCAAGATAGAGACAGTATCAATGAGCAGTTCTTC

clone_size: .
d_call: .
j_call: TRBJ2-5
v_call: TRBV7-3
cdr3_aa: CASSLGGNPETQYF
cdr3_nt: TGTGCCAGCAGCTTAGGAGGGAATCCAGAGACCCAGTACTTC

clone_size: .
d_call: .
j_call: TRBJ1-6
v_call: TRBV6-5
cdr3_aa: CASSRYENSPLHF
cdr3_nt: TGTGCCAGCAGTCGGTATGAGAATTCACCCCTCCACTTT

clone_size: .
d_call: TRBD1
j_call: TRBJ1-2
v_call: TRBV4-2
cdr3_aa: CASSGTGDYGYTF
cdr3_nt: TGTGCCAGCTCCGGGACAGGGGACTATGGCTACACCTTC

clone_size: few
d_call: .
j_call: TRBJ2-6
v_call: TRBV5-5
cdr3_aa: CASSLLGTHSGANVLTF
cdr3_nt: TGTGCCAGCAGCCTCCTAGGGACTCATTCTGGGGCCAACGTCCTGACTTTC

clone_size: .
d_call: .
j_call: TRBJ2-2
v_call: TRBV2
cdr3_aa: CASSEVPTGTGELFF
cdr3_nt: TGTGCCAGCAGTGAAGTTCCCACAGGGACCGGGGAGCTGTTTTTT

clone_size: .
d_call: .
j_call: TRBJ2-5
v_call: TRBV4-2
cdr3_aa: CASSQDLRGAQETQYF
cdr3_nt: TGTGCCAGCAGCCAAGATTTACGGGGGGCCCAAGAGACCCAGTACTTC

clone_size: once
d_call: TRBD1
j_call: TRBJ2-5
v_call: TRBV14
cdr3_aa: CASSPFQGARETQYF
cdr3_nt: TGTGCCAGCAGCCCATTTCAGGGGGCGAGGGAGACCCAGTACTTC

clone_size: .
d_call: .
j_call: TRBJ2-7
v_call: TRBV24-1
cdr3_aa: CATSDSIRSYEQYF
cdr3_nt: TGTGCCACCAGTGATAGCATACGGAGCTACGAGCAGTACTTC

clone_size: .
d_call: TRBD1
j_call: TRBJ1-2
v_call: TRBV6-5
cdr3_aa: CASSGTGTVYGYTF
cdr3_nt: TGTGCCAGCAGCGGAACAGGGACAGTCTATGGCTACACCTTC

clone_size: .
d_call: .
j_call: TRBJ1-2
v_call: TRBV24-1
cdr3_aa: CATSDTVTGDYGYTF
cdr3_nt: TGTGCCACCAGTGATACCGTTACGGGAGACTATGGCTACACCTTC

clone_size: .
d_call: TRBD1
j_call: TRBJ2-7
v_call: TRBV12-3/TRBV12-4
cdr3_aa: CASSSRTGTEQYF
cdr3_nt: TGTGCCAGCAGTTCTCGGACAGGGACCGAGCAGTACTTC

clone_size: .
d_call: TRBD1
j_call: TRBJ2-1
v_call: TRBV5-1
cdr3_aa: CASSPTPRGLSYNEQFF
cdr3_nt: TGCGCCAGCAGCCCTACACCCAGGGGGCTCTCCTACAATGAGCAGTTCTTC

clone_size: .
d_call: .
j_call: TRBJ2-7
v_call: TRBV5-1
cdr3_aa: CASSSIARGSLYEQYF
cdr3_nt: TGCGCCAGCAGCTCCATTGCCAGGGGTTCTCTTTACGAGCAGTACTTC